This is a list of T cell receptor beta chains from one sample in a study of molecular identifiers for immune sequencing clone quantification. TCRdb itself ran the PCR reads through MiXCR, one entry per CDR3 protein. The sample yields fewer than 350,000 distinct CDR3 sequences, roughly a quarter seen once. The sequenced sample consisted of naive CD8+ T cells from blood, with Jurkat cell RNA spiked in. The receptors come from a human donor in good health. Some libraries in this study had Jurkat cell RNA spiked in. Both conserved end residues are part of each CDR3. The D gene is left open where the match is weak. A row's size may be missing; if present it is once, few, many or a size class.

size	D	V	J	DNA	CDR3
many	TRBD1	TRBV7-2	TRBJ2-1	TGTGCCAGCAGCTTCAGGACAGGGGGCTACAATGAGCAGTTCTTC	CASSFRTGGYNEQFF
few	-	TRBV11-2	TRBJ1-5	TGTGCCAGCAGCTTATCCCCCTACCAGCCCCAGCATTTT	CASSLSPYQPQHF
few	TRBD2	TRBV4-3	TRBJ2-7	TGCGCCAGCAGCCCCGGGACTAGGACCTACGAGCAGTACTTC	CASSPGTRTYEQYF
-	-	TRBV5-1	TRBJ2-3	TGCGCCAGCAGCTTGGTGGGCGGTCCGTCGGCGGATACGCAGTATTTT	CASSLVGGPSADTQYF
few	TRBD2	TRBV7-9	TRBJ2-5	TGTGCCAGCAACCCTAGCGGCCAAGAGACCCAGTACTTC	CASNPSGQETQYF
-	-	TRBV10-3	TRBJ2-7	TGTGCCATCAGTGAGTTTGTAGGCCCAAAATCCTACGAGCAGTACTTC	CAISEFVGPKSYEQYF
few	TRBD2	TRBV27	TRBJ2-7	TGTGCCAGCAGTCCCTCGGCGGGGGGGGCCGCGTACGAGCAGTACTTC	CASSPSAGGAAYEQYF
-	-	TRBV28	TRBJ2-7	TGTGCCAGCAGTTTAGGGACAAACTACGAGCAGTGCTTC	CASSLGTNYEQCF
-	-	TRBV14	TRBJ2-7	TGTGCCAGCAGCCAATCCTGGGACCCCCTTTCCTACGAGCAGTACTTC	CASSQSWDPLSYEQYF
-	-	TRBV29-1	TRBJ2-1	TGCAGCGTGACCGGGACCTACGTTGAGCAGTTCTTC	CSVTGTYVEQFF
-	TRBD1	TRBV12-3/TRBV12-4	TRBJ2-5	TGTGCCAGCAGTTTAGATAGAGGACAGGGGGCCGTGGAGACCCAGTACTTC	CASSLDRGQGAVETQYF